The 28 T cell receptor beta chains given below trace back to one sample, sequenced in a study of T-cell reconstitution after alpha-beta-depleted transplantation in children. Unique molecular identifiers were built into the TCRbeta library. MiXCR was run by TCRdb on the PCR reads, yielding one entry per CDR3 protein. This table has hundreds of thousands of distinct CDR3 sequences, 15% to 20% appearing once. The starting material was PBMCs from the stem cell graft donor, obtained from the stem cell graft. These receptors were taken from a human donor who donated a stem cell graft to a child with acute myeloid leukemia.

There are many counts of this clonotype. V is TRBV7-9 and J is TRBJ2-1; D might be TRBD1 (6 bases). CDR1 and CDR2 (germline): SEHNR, FQNEAQ (reference sequence). With 1 base removed from V and 4 bases from J, the gap between germline ends came to 11 bases. The CDR3 loop spans 15 amino acids. CDR3 region: CASSLGGTPYNEQFF. In nucleotides, the CDR3 is TGTGCCAGCAGCTTAGGAGGGACACCGTACAATGAGCAGTTCTTC.

This clonotype appeared a few times. The rearrangement links TRBV13 to TRBJ2-1; possibly TRBD2 for D (6 bases). The CDR3 is 13 amino acids. Germline V gene sequence: CDR1 PRHDT, CDR2 FYEKMQ (reference sequence). Deletions cut 7 bases from V and 6 bases from J, with 13 bases between. CDR3 region: CASTGLAPNEQFF. For the CDR3, the DNA is TGTGCCAGCACTGGGCTAGCGCCCAATGAGCAGTTCTTC.

The chain recombines TRBV11-2 with TRBJ2-6, with 9 bases that match TRBD2. Germline V gene sequence: CDR1 SGHAT, CDR2 FQNNGV. The CDR3 contains 18 residues. V dropped 5 bases and J dropped 1; count of bases not matched to a gene: 9. CDR3 region: CASSASLAGSSGANVLTF. CDR3 bases: TGTGCCAGCAGCGCCAGCCTAGCGGGGTCTTCTGGGGCCAACGTCCTGACTTTC.

This clonotype was seen many times. The chain employs TRBV27 and TRBJ2-7, with D perhaps matching TRBD2 (6 bases). This CDR3 comprises 14 residues. The V end was cut by 4 bases, the J end by 1 base, with 11 bases between. From germline, CDR1 is MNHEY and CDR2 SMNVEV (reference sequence). CDR3 amino acids: CASSSPGGSYEQYF. The DNA of the CDR3 is TGTGCCAGCAGTTCCCCCGGAGGGTCCTACGAGCAGTACTTC.

The chain employs TRBV11-2 and TRBJ2-5; perhaps TRBD1 as D (6 bases). V lost 6 bases and J lost 5, with 19 bases in between. This CDR3 region has 15 residues. Per germline, CDR1 SGHAT and CDR2 FQNNGV. The CDR3 is CASREQGSVGETQYF. DNA of the CDR3: TGTGCCAGCAGGGAACAGGGTTCAGTAGGGGAGACCCAGTACTTC.

In its sample, this clonotype was seen a few times. The V gene is TRBV7-2, the J gene TRBJ1-1; weak D call: TRBD1 (6 bases). Trimming stripped 4 bases from V and 4 bases from J, with 19 bases between. This CDR3 contains 16 residues. Germline V lookup: CDR1 SGHTA, CDR2 FQGNSA. The CDR3 is CASSSKKQGGITEAFF. The CDR3, as DNA: TGTGCCAGCAGCTCGAAAAAACAGGGTGGTATCACTGAAGCTTTCTTT. The variable domain in full, with the rest retrieved from reference TRBV7-2 and TRBJ1-1, is GAGVSQSPSNKVTEKGKDVELRCDPISGHTALYWYRQSLGQGLEFLIYFQGNSAPDKSGLPSDRFSAERTGGSVSTLTIQRTQQEDSAVYLCASSSKKQGGITEAFFGQGTRLTVV.

J is TRBJ2-1 and V is TRBV7-2; 16 bases are shared with TRBD2. The CDR3 has 17 amino acids. V gave up 1 base and J gave up 6 bases; unmatched junction bases: 3. The V gene's germline CDR1 is SGHTA and CDR2 FQGNSA. The chain's CDR3 is CASSLGGTSGGANEQFF. The CDR3 DNA is TGTGCCAGCAGCTTAGGAGGGACTAGCGGGGGGGCCAATGAGCAGTTCTTC.

This clonotype has a handful of counts. CDR3 coding DNA: TGTGCCAGCCGCGACGGGGGGTCAACCTACGAGCAGTACTTC. It translates to CASRDGGSTYEQYF. The chain links TRBV12-3 or TRBV12-4 to TRBJ2-7; 7 nucleotides line up with TRBD2. After removal of 8 bases from V and 2 bases from J, the junction contained 9 bases not matched to a gene. The length of the CDR3 is 14 residues.

This clonotype was picked up a small number of times. The rearrangement links TRBV5-1 to TRBJ2-5; D might be TRBD2 (5 bases). Germline values: CDR1 SGHRS, CDR2 YFSETQ. V lost 2 bases and J 1 base, leaving 12 bases between the germline ends. This CDR3 is built from 15 residues. The CDR3 is CASSFRGSFQETQYF. The CDR3 DNA reads as TGCGCCAGCAGCTTCAGAGGGAGTTTCCAAGAGACCCAGTACTTC.

This clonotype came up a few times. The chain couples TRBV7-8 to TRBJ2-1; D possibly matches TRBD1 or TRBD2 (5 bases each). V gave up 4 bases and J gave up 9 bases, with 10 bases separating them. The CDR3 is made up of 12 amino acids. Germline assignment: CDR1 SGHVS and CDR2 FQNEAQ. The chain's CDR3 is CASSWDAGEQFF. Written as DNA, the CDR3 is TGTGCCAGCAGCTGGGACGCTGGTGAGCAGTTCTTC. Full variable domain (outside the CDR3, taken from reference TRBV7-8 and TRBJ2-1): GAGVSQSPRYKVAKRGQDVALRCDPISGHVSLFWYQQALGQGPEFLTYFQNEAQLDKSGLPSDRFFAERPEGSVSTLKIQRTQQEDSAVYLCASSWDAGEQFFGPGTRLTVL.

The CDR3 spells CASRKWASSDYGYTF. The CDR3 bases are TGTGCCAGCAGGAAATGGGCCTCGTCGGACTATGGCTACACCTTC. The rearrangement links TRBV7-3 to TRBJ1-2; no firm D call. V shed 6 bases and J shed 3 bases, with 17 bases lying between them. This CDR3 contains 15 residues. Germline-derived CDR1 and CDR2 are SGHTA and FQGTGA.

The chain couples TRBV29-1 to TRBJ1-2; D unresolved. V lost 4 bases and J 8 bases, leaving 8 bases between the germline ends. The CDR3 runs to 10 residues. The germline gives CDR1 SQVTM, CDR2 ANQGSEA. CDR3 region: CSVVRGGYTF. CDR3 coding DNA: TGCAGCGTTGTGAGAGGGGGCTACACCTTC.

The chain recombines TRBV27 with TRBJ2-3; 10 positions match TRBD1. CDR1 is MNHEY, CDR2 SMNVEV, per germline (reference sequence). The CDR3 runs 16 residues. V gave up 2 bases and J gave up 3 bases; unmatched junction bases: 5. The CDR3 DNA reads TGTGCCAGCAGTTTACTCGACAGGGGGCCGACAGATACGCAGTATTTT. Residues: CASSLLDRGPTDTQYF.

This clonotype turned up a few times. The chain carries TRBV7-2 and TRBJ2-3; no clear D. Germline CDR1 SGHTA, CDR2 FQGNSA. The V gene lost 1 base and the J gene lost 4 bases, with 9 bases spanning the gap. The CDR3 contains 14 residues. CDR3 sequence reads: CASSLELKSDTQYF. The DNA of the CDR3 is TGTGCCAGCAGCTTAGAACTAAAATCAGATACGCAGTATTTT.

This clonotype was detected only a few times. The V gene is TRBV27, the J gene TRBJ2-6, with D unclear. The germline CDR1 and CDR2 sequences are MNHEY and SMNVEV (reference sequence). The CDR3 extends over 16 amino acids. Trimming cost V 1 base and J 0 bases, with 7 bases left between them. Written as DNA, the CDR3 is TGTGCCAGCAGTTTATACTACAGCTCTGGGGCCAACGTCCTGACTTTC. It specifies CASSLYYSSGANVLTF.

On this clonotype itself: This may be a read error, as it is one base from a much larger clone. The chain joins TRBV20-1 to TRBJ2-7; 8 bases map to TRBD1. Per the germline V gene, CDR1 is DFQATT and CDR2 is SNEGSKA (reference sequence). This CDR3 comprises 16 residues. Here the CDR3 reads CCARDPGQGRIYEQYF. Written as DNA, the CDR3 is TGCTGTGCTAGAGATCCCGGACAGGGCAGAATCTACGAGCAGTACTTC.

This clonotype was recorded at least ten times. This rearrangement joins TRBV5-6 to TRBJ2-7; 7 bases line up with TRBD1. The V and J ends lost 3 bases and 3 bases, in that order; junction bases with no gene match: 15. Germline CDR1 reads SGHDT; CDR2 reads YYEEEE. The CDR3 loop spans 17 amino acids. The CDR3 sequence is CASSSRWELRTGYEQYV. The DNA for the CDR3 is TGTGCCAGCAGCTCCAGGTGGGAGCTACGGACAGGCTACGAGCAGTACGTC.

This clonotype was seen at least ten times. The chain uses TRBV20-1 and TRBJ1-6, with 10 bases that match TRBD1. Per the germline V gene, CDR1 is DFQATT and CDR2 is SNEGSKA (reference sequence). The CDR3 totals 15 residues. V dropped 3 bases and J dropped 10; count of bases not matched to a gene: 9. CDR3 in DNA: TGCAGTGCTAGCACCAAGACAGGGGGCAGCTCACCCCTCCACTTT. Translation gives CSASTKTGGSSPLHF.

This clonotype was detected only a few times. The chain is built from TRBV28 and TRBJ2-1; perhaps TRBD1 as D (5 bases). Germline V CDR1 and CDR2: MDHEN, SYDVKM. This CDR3 has 14 residues. The V end lost 5 bases, the J end lost 8 bases, and 16 bases lay between the germline ends. CDR3 region: CASSHPLWGHEQFF. The CDR3, as DNA: TGTGCCAGCAGTCATCCTTTGTGGGGCCATGAGCAGTTCTTC.

This clonotype was recorded many times. This chain connects TRBV9 to TRBJ1-2, with TRBD1 as a possible D gene (6 bases). The V gene's germline CDR1 is SGDLS and CDR2 YYNGEE. The CDR3 runs to 15 residues. Trimming stripped 0 bases from V and 6 bases from J, with 15 bases between. This CDR3 is CASSVVGQGTNGYTF. Written as DNA, the CDR3 is TGTGCCAGCAGCGTAGTCGGTCAGGGGACGAATGGCTACACCTTC.

CDR3 sequence (DNA): TGTGCCAGCAGCTTGGAGGGGGCTCTTAATACTGAAGCTTTCTTT. Protein sequence: CASSLEGALNTEAFF. The chain combines TRBV7-6 with TRBJ1-1, with TRBD1 identical over 7 bases. This CDR3 comprises 15 residues. CDR1 and CDR2 from the germline V gene are SGHVS and FNYEAQ. The trim removed 3 bases at V and 5 bases at J, leaving 9 bases unmatched.

This clonotype was detected many times. V gene TRBV20-1 combines with J gene TRBJ2-5; 11 positions match TRBD2. Germline loops: CDR1 DFQATT, CDR2 SNEGSKA (reference sequence). V shed 6 bases, J shed 8 bases, and the junction held 17 bases outside the gene matches. The length of the CDR3 is 16 residues. The CDR3 DNA is TGCAGTGCCGGGCTAGCGGGGGGCCCGCCGGGTGGTACCCAGTACTTC. Protein: CSAGLAGGPPGGTQYF.

This clonotype was detected only a few times. V usage is TRBV6-2 or TRBV6-3 and J usage is TRBJ2-7, with TRBD1 matching 10 bases. The CDR3 is made up of 17 amino acids. V dropped 0 bases and J dropped 3; count of bases not matched to a gene: 8. From germline, CDR1 is MNHEY and CDR2 SVGEGT. CDR3 sequence: CASSYSSGTGDVYEQYV. The CDR3 DNA sequence: TGTGCCAGCAGTTACTCGTCCGGGACAGGGGACGTCTACGAGCAGTACGTC.

This chain links TRBV5-1 with TRBJ2-1, with D possibly TRBD1 on 6 matching bases. Germline V gene data show CDR1 as SGHRS and CDR2 as YFSETQ. The CDR3 extends over 16 amino acids. The ends were cut back, 0 bases at V and 5 bases at J, with 15 bases in the middle. The CDR3 coding sequence is TGCGCCAGCAGCTTGGCCGCGGACAGCCCAAACAATGAGCAGTTCTTC. Residues: CASSLAADSPNNEQFF.

The V and J genes are TRBV24-1 and TRBJ2-1; D unclear. Trimming removed 4 bases at V and 7 bases at J, with 13 bases between. Germline values: CDR1 KGHDR, CDR2 SFDVKD. The CDR3 totals 14 residues. CDR3 sequence (DNA): TGTGCCACCAGTGAAGGAACGGTTCAGAATGAGCAGTTCTTC. It yields the protein CATSEGTVQNEQFF.

This clonotype occurred many times. V gene TRBV5-6 combines with J gene TRBJ2-7; either TRBD1 or TRBD2 may supply D (5 bases each). This CDR3 region has 16 residues. The germline V gene has CDR1 SGHDT and CDR2 YYEEEE. Trimming pared 2 bases from V and 4 bases from J, leaving 19 bases between. The DNA of the CDR3 is TGTGCCAGCAGCTTACATTCCGGGACGGCAGGTTACGAGCAGTACTTC. This sequence encodes CASSLHSGTAGYEQYF.

This clonotype was picked up one time. The chain carries TRBV4-1 and TRBJ1-1; D not resolved. Germline lookup yields CDR1 MGHRA and CDR2 YSYEKL. Trimming shortened V by 3 bases and J by 0 bases, and 8 bases separated the two germline ends. This CDR3 is 14 amino acids long. The DNA for the CDR3 is TGCGCCAGCAGCCAGGAGGCCTTGAACACTGAAGCTTTCTTT. This translates into CASSQEALNTEAFF.

V gene TRBV29-1 combines with J gene TRBJ2-7; D ambiguous. CDR3 length: 13 amino acids. Trimming left V 1 base short and J 3 bases short, with 10 bases between. Germline-derived CDR1 and CDR2 are SQVTM and ANQGSEA. CDR3 DNA: TGCAGCGTTGAAGGCGGCAGGAGCTACGAGCAGTACGTC. It specifies CSVEGGRSYEQYV.